Presented here are 22 T cell receptor beta chains from one specimen sequenced in a study of T-cell memory formation after mild COVID-19. TCRdb processed the 5' RACE reads anew with MiXCR; each CDR3 protein has one entry. Here the sample spans about 240,000 distinct CDR3 sequences, over 9% being singletons. The sample was PBMCs or a T cell subset sorted from them (not recorded which). The receptors were sampled from a man aged 18 to 30 who had mild COVID-19 (a few samples of this study predate the infection). Cell type and time point are not known.

The J gene is TRBJ1-6, the V gene TRBV15, with 7 bases lining up with TRBD1. This CDR3 has 15 residues. In germline, CDR1 is LNHNV, CDR2 YYDKDF (reference sequence). The trim removed 0 bases at V and 6 bases at J, leaving 2 bases unmatched. CDR3 region: CATSRDRDSNSPLHF. The CDR3 DNA is TGTGCCACCAGCAGAGATAGGGACAGTAATTCACCCCTCCACTTT.

The chain employs TRBV11-3 and TRBJ2-1, with a weak D call TRBD2 (6 bases). This CDR3 spans 12 amino acids. Per the germline V gene, CDR1 is SGHNT and CDR2 is YENEEA. V lost 1 base and J lost 9, with 7 bases in between. CDR3 protein: CASSLVEGEQFF. The CDR3 nucleotides are TGTGCCAGCAGCTTAGTGGAGGGTGAGCAGTTCTTC.

This clonotype appeared a few times. V and J are TRBV7-2 and TRBJ2-5, with TRBD2 as a possible D gene (5 bases). The CDR3 spans 14 residues. The germline V gene has CDR1 SGHTA and CDR2 FQGNSA. The V end lost 3 bases, the J end lost 5 bases, and 13 bases lay between the germline ends. CDR3 protein: CASSFKPGIETQYF. For the CDR3, the DNA is TGTGCCAGCAGCTTCAAGCCGGGGATCGAGACCCAGTACTTC.

V gene TRBV12-3 or TRBV12-4 combines with J gene TRBJ2-1; 12 nucleotides match TRBD2. This CDR3 is built from 17 residues. The V gene end was trimmed by 3 bases and the J gene end by 5 bases; junction bases not matched to a gene: 8. In DNA form, the CDR3 reads TGTGCCAGCAGTTTCGGGGGTTCTAGCGGGGGGGACAATGAGCAGTTCTTC. This encodes CASSFGGSSGGDNEQFF.

This clonotype came up a few times. V usage is TRBV7-2 and J usage is TRBJ1-4; no reliable D call. Trimming took off 3 bases at V and 5 bases at J, with 4 bases between the two ends. The length of the CDR3 is 12 residues. Looked up from germline, CDR1 is SGHTA and CDR2 is FQGNSA. CDR3 bases: TGTGCCAGCAGCTTCCAGAATGAAAAACTGTTTTTT. Translating gives CASSFQNEKLFF.

The J gene is TRBJ1-6, the V gene TRBV7-8; 10 nucleotides match TRBD1. J gave up 0 bases and V 7 bases, and 12 bases lay outside the gene matches. The germline CDR1 and CDR2 sequences are SGHVS and FQNEAQ. The CDR3 sequence is 19 residues long. The CDR3 DNA reads as TGTGCCAGCACATTATCGGGGACAGGGGCAAGCTCCTATAATTCACCCCTCCACTTT. Protein: CASTLSGTGASSYNSPLHF.

This clonotype appeared a few times. V is TRBV7-9 and J is TRBJ1-2; no firm D call. This CDR3 spans 15 amino acids. CDR1 and CDR2 (germline): SEHNR, FQNEAQ (reference sequence). Trimming stripped 5 bases from V and 2 bases from J, with 15 bases between. CDR3 amino acids: CASSPPGGQNYGYTF. The DNA of the CDR3 is TGTGCCAGCAGCCCACCCGGCGGGCAGAACTATGGCTACACCTTC.

There are a few counts of this clonotype. V usage is TRBV19 and J usage is TRBJ2-2, with D tentatively TRBD1 (5 bases). The CDR3 runs 14 residues. V gave up 3 bases and J gave up 1 base, with 6 bases separating them. The germline V gene encodes CDR1 LNHDA and CDR2 SQIVND (reference sequence). The CDR3 DNA is TGTGCCAGTAGTATTGGACAGAACACCGGGGAGCTGTTTTTT. It translates to CASSIGQNTGELFF.

Many counts were recorded for this clonotype. The J gene is TRBJ2-1, the V gene TRBV14; weak D call: TRBD2 (6 bases). Germline CDR1 SGHDN, CDR2 FVKESK. Trimming removed 4 bases from V and 5 bases from J, with 15 bases in between. This CDR3 spans 15 amino acids. In DNA form, the CDR3 reads TGTGCCAGCAGCCCCACTGGGACTTCCCACAATGAGCAGTTCTTC. This gives the protein CASSPTGTSHNEQFF.

This clonotype was seen more than once but under ten times. J is TRBJ2-6 and V is TRBV4-1; 8 positions agree with TRBD1. CDR1 MGHRA and CDR2 YSYEKL come from the germline V gene. V shed 3 bases, J shed 2 bases, and the junction held 0 bases outside the gene matches. There are 15 residues in the CDR3. The DNA for the CDR3 is TGCGCCAGCAGCCAGACAGGGGCTGGGGCCAACGTCCTGACTTTC. Amino acids: CASSQTGAGANVLTF.

The chain has TRBV7-9 and TRBJ1-3; the match to TRBD1 covers 9 bases. The CDR3 runs 15 residues. With V trimmed by 6 bases and J by 2 bases, 5 bases remained unmatched. The germline gives CDR1 SEHNR, CDR2 FQNEAQ (reference sequence). The CDR3 loop is CASSPGQGTGNTIYF. The CDR3 coding sequence is TGTGCCAGCAGTCCAGGACAGGGGACTGGAAACACCATATATTTT.

The V and J genes are TRBV9 and TRBJ1-1; perhaps TRBD1 as D (6 bases). The CDR3 consists of 16 residues. The V gene's germline CDR1 is SGDLS and CDR2 YYNGEE. Trimming pared 3 bases from V and 4 bases from J, leaving 19 bases between. The CDR3 region has the DNA TGTGCCAGCAGCGCCTCCTACAGGGTTGGCGGCACTGAAGCTTTCTTT. It specifies CASSASYRVGGTEAFF.

V is TRBV6-5 and J is TRBJ2-5; TRBD2 might be the D (5 bases). V lost 2 bases to trimming and J lost 4 bases, with 14 bases between them. Germline assignment: CDR1 MNHEY and CDR2 SVGAGI. This CDR3 is built from 15 residues. CDR3 amino acids: CASSYLRASGETQYF. For the CDR3, the DNA is TGTGCCAGCAGTTACCTGAGGGCCTCGGGAGAGACCCAGTACTTC.

This clonotype was seen a handful of times. CDR3 residues: CASSQGRSTDTQYF. The DNA for the CDR3 is TGTGCCAGCAGCCAGGGACGGTCCACAGATACGCAGTATTTT. V and J are TRBV25-1 and TRBJ2-3; perhaps D is TRBD1 or TRBD2 (5 bases each). The CDR3 sequence is 14 residues long. The germline V gene has CDR1 MGHDK and CDR2 SYGVNS. V was cut by 6 bases and J by 2 bases, with 12 bases left in between.

The chain combines TRBV5-1 with TRBJ2-1, with TRBD1 identical over 8 bases. J lost 3 bases, V lost 1 base, and 6 bases had no gene match. Germline assignment: CDR1 SGHRS and CDR2 YFSETQ. CDR3 length: 16 amino acids. Written as DNA, the CDR3 is TGCGCCAGCAGCTTGCTTACAGGGGGGCTCTACAATGAGCAGTTCTTC. Protein: CASSLLTGGLYNEQFF.

The chain combines TRBV12-5 with TRBJ2-3, with TRBD2 as a possible D gene (5 bases). Trimming removed 5 bases from V and 2 bases from J, with 8 bases in between. Per germline, CDR1 LGHNT and CDR2 FRNRAP. The length of the CDR3 is 13 residues. The CDR3 DNA reads TGTGCTAGTGGTCTCGGACTCACAGATACGCAGTATTTT. This sequence encodes CASGLGLTDTQYF.

V gene TRBV24-1 combines with J gene TRBJ2-5; D ambiguous. Germline lookup yields CDR1 KGHDR and CDR2 SFDVKD. The CDR3 consists of 13 residues. Trimming removed 3 bases from V and 0 bases from J, with 4 bases in between. In DNA, the CDR3 is TGTGCCACCAGTGATAAACACCAAGAGACCCAGTACTTC. It codes for CATSDKHQETQYF.

This clonotype was counted a few times. The chain carries TRBV6-2 or TRBV6-3 and TRBJ1-5, with 7 bases that match TRBD1. This CDR3 region has 15 residues. The V and J ends lost 2 bases and 4 bases, in that order; junction bases with no gene match: 5. From germline, CDR1 is MNHEY and CDR2 SVGEGT. CDR3 sequence: CASSYRTGQNQPQHF. Here the CDR3 DNA reads TGTGCCAGCAGTTACCGGACAGGTCAAAATCAGCCCCAGCATTTT.

This clonotype was seen only a few times. This chain uses TRBV9 with TRBJ2-2; possibly TRBD1 for D (5 bases). This CDR3 has 13 residues. The germline CDR1 and CDR2 sequences are SGDLS and YYNGEE. Trimming removed 1 base from V and 6 bases from J, with 7 bases in between. In DNA, the CDR3 is TGTGCCAGCAGCGTATCAGGGTCCGGGGAGCTGTTTTTT. It is translated as CASSVSGSGELFF.

This clonotype showed up many times. This chain uses TRBV28 with TRBJ2-7, with TRBD1 matching over 9 bases. This CDR3 has 15 residues. J was trimmed by 5 bases and V by 6 bases; bases with no gene match: 11. The V gene's germline CDR1 is MDHEN and CDR2 SYDVKM. The CDR3: CASSPSRDRVNEQYV. The CDR3 bases are TGTGCCAGCAGCCCTTCCCGGGACAGGGTCAACGAGCAGTACGTC.

This clonotype was counted only a few times. The chain is built from TRBV9 and TRBJ2-3; tentative D call: TRBD2 (6 bases). Germline lookup yields CDR1 SGDLS and CDR2 YYNGEE. V was trimmed by 0 bases and J by 4 bases, leaving 18 bases between them. The CDR3 totals 17 residues. The DNA for the CDR3 is TGTGCCAGCAGCGTAGCTCCTCCGGGACTCATGGCAGATACGCAGTATTTT. It specifies CASSVAPPGLMADTQYF. Together with reference TRBV9 and TRBJ2-3, the CDR3 gives the full variable domain: DSGVTQTPKHLITATGQRVTLRCSPRSGDLSVYWYQQSLDQGLQFLIQYYNGEERAKGNILERFSAQQFPDLHSELNLSSLELGDSALYFCASSVAPPGLMADTQYFGPGTRLTVL.

The chain combines TRBV12-3 or TRBV12-4 with TRBJ2-1; D might be TRBD2 (5 bases). Trimming removed 8 bases at V and 5 bases at J, with 13 bases between. The CDR3 is made up of 13 amino acids. CDR3: CASWTGLHNEQFF. The DNA of the CDR3 is TGTGCCAGCTGGACCGGACTTCACAATGAGCAGTTCTTC.